This TCR beta chain was recorded in a study of CD8 T cells in Susac syndrome. A quantity of roughly 0.5 to 1 ug RNA underwent reverse transcription using random hexamers. The immunoSEQ assay covered 54 Vbeta and 13 Jbeta segments for CDR3. Each CDR3 protein gets one entry after TCRdb re-called the immunoSEQ multiplex PCR reads with MiXCR. The sample includes 350,000 to 550,000 distinct CDR3 sequences, 75% to 90% of them seen just once. Looked up from germline, CDR1 is SGHTA and CDR2 is FQGNSA. V shed 6 bases, J shed 7 bases, and the junction held 11 bases outside the gene matches. This CDR3 spans 15 amino acids. It was negative isolation that provided the CD8+ and CD4+ T cells, whereas TEMRA cells were enriched by FACS.

V is TRBV7-2 and J is TRBJ2-7; 11 bases match TRBD2. What was sequenced was CD8+ T cells from PBMCs. The receptor was derived from a human donor with multiple sclerosis. CDR3 sequence: CASRDRTSGRSEQYF. CDR3 nucleotides: TGTGCCAGCAGAGACAGGACTAGCGGGCGATCAGAGCAGTACTTC.